This T cell receptor (beta chain) appears in the sequencing data of a study of T cell repertoires in cytomegalovirus infection. Study at large: CMV infection plus the matching HLA type was flagged by public TCR beta signatures.

V was cut by 2 bases and J by 5 bases, with 12 bases left in between. This CDR3 comprises 14 residues. Germline CDR1 and CDR2: WNHNN and SYGVQD (reference sequence). One entry per CDR3 protein, called by TCRdb with MiXCR from the reads. The sample contains hundreds of thousands of distinct CDR3 sequences, over 7.5% of which appear only once. This clonotype occurred a few times. The sequenced material came from PBMCs. The chain links TRBV10-1 to TRBJ1-1; a weak D match, TRBD1 (5 bases). The receptor was isolated from a human donor in good health (CMV status not recorded). Some clones in this sample may be carry-over from other donors' samples. CDR3 nucleotides: TGCGCCAGCAGTGAGGACAGACGTTTAACTGAAGCTTTCTTT. This encodes CASSEDRRLTEAFF.